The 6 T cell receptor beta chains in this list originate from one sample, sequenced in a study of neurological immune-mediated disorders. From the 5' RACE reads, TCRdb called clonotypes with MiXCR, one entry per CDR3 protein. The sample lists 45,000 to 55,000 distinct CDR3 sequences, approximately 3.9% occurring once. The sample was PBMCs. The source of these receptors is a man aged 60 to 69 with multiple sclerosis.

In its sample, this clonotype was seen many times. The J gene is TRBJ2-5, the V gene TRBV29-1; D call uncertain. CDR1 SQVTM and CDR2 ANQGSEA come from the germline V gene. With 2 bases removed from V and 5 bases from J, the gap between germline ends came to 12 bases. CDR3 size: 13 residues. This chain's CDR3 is CSVERYGRETQYF. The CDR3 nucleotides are TGCAGCGTTGAACGATATGGACGGGAGACCCAGTACTTC.

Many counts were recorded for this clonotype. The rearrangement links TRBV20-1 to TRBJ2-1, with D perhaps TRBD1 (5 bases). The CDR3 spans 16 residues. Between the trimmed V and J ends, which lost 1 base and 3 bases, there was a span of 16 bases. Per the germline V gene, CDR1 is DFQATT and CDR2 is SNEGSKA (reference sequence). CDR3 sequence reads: CSARGGLGSLYNEQFF. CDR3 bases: TGCAGTGCTAGAGGGGGCCTCGGGTCCCTCTACAATGAGCAGTTCTTC.

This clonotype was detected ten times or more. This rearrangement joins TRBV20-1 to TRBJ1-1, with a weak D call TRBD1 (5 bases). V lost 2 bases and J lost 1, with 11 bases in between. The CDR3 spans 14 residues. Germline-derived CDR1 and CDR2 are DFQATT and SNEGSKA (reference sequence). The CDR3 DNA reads TGCAGTGCTAGACAGGGCCGGGCGAACACTGAAGCTTTCTTT. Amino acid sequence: CSARQGRANTEAFF.

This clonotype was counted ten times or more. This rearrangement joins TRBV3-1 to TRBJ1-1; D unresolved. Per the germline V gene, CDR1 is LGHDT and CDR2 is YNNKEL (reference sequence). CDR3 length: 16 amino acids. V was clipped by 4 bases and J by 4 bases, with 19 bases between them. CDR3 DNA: TGTGCCAGCAGCCCCGACCTCTCTCGAGGTAGCACTGAAGCTTTCTTT. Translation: CASSPDLSRGSTEAFF.

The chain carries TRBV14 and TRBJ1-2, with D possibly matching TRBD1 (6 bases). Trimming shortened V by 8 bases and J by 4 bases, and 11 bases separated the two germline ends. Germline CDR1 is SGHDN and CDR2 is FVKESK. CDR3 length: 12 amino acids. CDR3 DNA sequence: TGTGCCAGCGAGGGGGGCCGCTATGGCTACACCTTC. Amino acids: CASEGGRYGYTF. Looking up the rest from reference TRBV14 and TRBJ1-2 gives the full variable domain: EAGVTQFPSHSVIEKGQTVTLRCDPISGHDNLYWYRRVMGKEIKFLLHFVKESKQDESGMPNNRFLAERTGGTYSTLKVQPAELEDSGVYFCASEGGRYGYTFGSGTRLTVV.

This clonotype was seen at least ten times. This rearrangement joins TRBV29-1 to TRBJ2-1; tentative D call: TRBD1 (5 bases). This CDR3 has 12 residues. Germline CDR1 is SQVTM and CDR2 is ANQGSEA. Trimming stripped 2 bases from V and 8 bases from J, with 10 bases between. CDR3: CSVERVGDEQFF. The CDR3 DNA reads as TGCAGCGTTGAAAGAGTAGGGGATGAGCAGTTCTTC.